The sample holds many counts of the clone carrying this T cell receptor beta chain. The antigen is unknown. Patients were diagnosed from clinical symptoms, serum thyroxine, TRAb, thyroid ultrasound and orbital computed tomography. It was from roughly 10 ml of fresh peripheral blood that the PBMCs came. This CDR3 has 13 residues. Per the germline V gene, CDR1 is MDHEN and CDR2 is SYDVKM. V was cut by 5 bases and J by 7 bases, with 14 bases left in between. This record belongs to a study of Graves' ophthalmopathy and Graves' hyperthyroidism. The wider study: Specimen type is peripheral blood, obtained at initial diagnosis before any treatment.

Scientists amplified the TCR beta CDR3 regions from RNA transcripts. HTBI primers primed a first-round RT-PCR, and a second-round multiplex PCR followed. TCRdb recomputed calls from the multiplex PCR reads with MiXCR, one row per CDR3 protein. The data contain 360,000 or so distinct CDR3 sequences, about a sixth of them singletons. General observations from the study: Blood was where most expanded thyroid clonotypes above 0.001 frequency also turned up.

Sequenced material: peripheral blood. The TCR comes from a woman aged 18-29 years with Graves' ophthalmopathy. The chain has TRBV28 and TRBJ2-5, with D unclear. The CDR3: CASSTPTPRTQYF. Here the CDR3 DNA reads TGTGCCAGCAGTACACCTACCCCTCGGACCCAGTACTTC.